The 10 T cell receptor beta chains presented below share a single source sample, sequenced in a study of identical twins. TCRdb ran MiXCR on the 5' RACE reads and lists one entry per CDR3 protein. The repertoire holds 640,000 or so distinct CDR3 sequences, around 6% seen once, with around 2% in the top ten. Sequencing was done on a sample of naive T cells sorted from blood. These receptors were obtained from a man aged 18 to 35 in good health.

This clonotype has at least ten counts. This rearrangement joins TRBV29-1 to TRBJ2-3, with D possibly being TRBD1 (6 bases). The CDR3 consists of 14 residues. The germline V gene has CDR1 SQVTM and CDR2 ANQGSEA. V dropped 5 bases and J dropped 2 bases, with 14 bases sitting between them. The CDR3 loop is CSVNRDTNTDTQYF. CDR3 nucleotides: TGCAGCGTTAACCGGGACACCAACACAGATACGCAGTATTTT.

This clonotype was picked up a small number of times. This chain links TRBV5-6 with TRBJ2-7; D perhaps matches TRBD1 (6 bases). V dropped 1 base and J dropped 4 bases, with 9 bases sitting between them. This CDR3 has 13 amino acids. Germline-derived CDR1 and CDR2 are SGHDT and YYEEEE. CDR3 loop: CASSLPRGYEQYV. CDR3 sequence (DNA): TGTGCCAGCAGCTTGCCCAGGGGTTACGAGCAGTACGTC.

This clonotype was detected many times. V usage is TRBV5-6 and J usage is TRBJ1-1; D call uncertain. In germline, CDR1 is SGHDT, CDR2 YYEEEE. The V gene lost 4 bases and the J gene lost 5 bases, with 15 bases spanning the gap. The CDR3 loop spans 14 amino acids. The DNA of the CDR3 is TGTGCCAGCAGCCCCCGACGGGTTTGGACTGAAGCTTTCTTT. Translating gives CASSPRRVWTEAFF.

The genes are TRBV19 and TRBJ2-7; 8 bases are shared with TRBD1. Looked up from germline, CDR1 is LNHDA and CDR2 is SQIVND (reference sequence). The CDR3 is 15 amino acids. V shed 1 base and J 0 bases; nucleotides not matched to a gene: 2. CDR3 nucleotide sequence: TGTGCCAGTAGTATAGCCAGGGGGCTCTCCTACGAGCAGTACTTC. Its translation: CASSIARGLSYEQYF. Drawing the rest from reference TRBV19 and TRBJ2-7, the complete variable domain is DGGITQSPKYLFRKEGQNVTLSCEQNLNHDAMYWYRQDPGQGLRLIYYSQIVNDFQKGDIAEGYSVSREKKESFPLTVTSAQKNPTAFYLCASSIARGLSYEQYFGPGTRLTVT.

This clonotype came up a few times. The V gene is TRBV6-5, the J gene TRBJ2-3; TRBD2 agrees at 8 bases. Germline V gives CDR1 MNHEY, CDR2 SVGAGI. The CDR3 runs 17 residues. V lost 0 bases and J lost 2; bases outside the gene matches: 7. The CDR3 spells CASSYSGLAGDTDTQYF. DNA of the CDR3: TGTGCCAGCAGTTACTCGGGGCTAGCGGGCGACACAGATACGCAGTATTTT.

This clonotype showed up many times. This CDR3 is CSVGERERETQYF. The CDR3 DNA follows: TGCAGCGTTGGGGAGCGGGAGAGGGAGACCCAGTACTTC. The J gene is TRBJ2-5, the V gene TRBV29-1, with 8 bases fitting TRBD2. The CDR3 contains 13 residues. Germline CDR1 SQVTM, CDR2 ANQGSEA. V lost 4 bases and J lost 5; bases outside the gene matches: 6.

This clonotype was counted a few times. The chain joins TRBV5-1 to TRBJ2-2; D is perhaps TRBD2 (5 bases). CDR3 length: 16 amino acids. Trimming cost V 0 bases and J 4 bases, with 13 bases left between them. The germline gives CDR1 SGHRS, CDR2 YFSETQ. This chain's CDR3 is CASSLVGLALTGELFF. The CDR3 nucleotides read TGCGCCAGCAGCTTGGTTGGTCTAGCCCTCACCGGGGAGCTGTTTTTT.

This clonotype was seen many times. CDR3 residues: CASSPPGEGAEAFF. CDR3 coding DNA: TGTGCCAGCAGCCCGCCAGGGGAGGGAGCTGAAGCTTTCTTT. The genes are TRBV3-1 and TRBJ1-1, with D possibly being TRBD1 (6 bases). V was shortened by 4 bases and J by 6 bases, with 15 bases between the two germline ends. Per germline, CDR1 LGHDT and CDR2 YNNKEL (reference sequence). The CDR3 consists of 14 residues.

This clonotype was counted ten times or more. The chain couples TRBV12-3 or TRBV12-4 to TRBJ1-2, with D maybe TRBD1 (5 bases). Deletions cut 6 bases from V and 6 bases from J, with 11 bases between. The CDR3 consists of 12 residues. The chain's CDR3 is CASSQTGDGYTF. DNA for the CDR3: TGTGCCAGCAGCCAAACAGGCGATGGCTACACCTTC.

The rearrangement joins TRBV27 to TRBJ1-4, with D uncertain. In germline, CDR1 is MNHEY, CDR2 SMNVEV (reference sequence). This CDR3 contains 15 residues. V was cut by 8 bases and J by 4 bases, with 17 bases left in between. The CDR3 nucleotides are TGTGCCAGCTCATCGGTGAGGCGCCGTAATGAAAAACTGTTTTTT. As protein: CASSSVRRRNEKLFF.